This TCR beta chain comes out of a study of cytotoxic CD8 clonotypes in ibrutinib-treated CLL. Regarding the study as a whole: Progressing patients had sampling times that differed from those of sustained-remission patients. Relative to age-matched healthy donors, clonality at baseline was higher, and it tracked circulating CD8+ T-cell counts.

To note about this clone: Its antigen is not identified.

Germline CDR1 MNHNS, CDR2 SASEGT. CDR3 length: 14 residues. With 5 bases removed from V and 0 bases from J, the gap between germline ends came to 11 bases. Some clones are missing from TCRdb's copy, which holds only in-frame ones; the method was immunoSEQ multiplex PCR. The data contain 40,000 to 55,000 clones, roughly 80% of them singletons. The specimen was PBMCs, collected after 24 months of ibrutinib treatment. The sequence derives from a human donor with chronic lymphocytic leukemia. The V call is TRBV6-1, the J call TRBJ2-7; the D is unclear. CDR3 sequence: CASSTGPISYEQYF. In nucleotides, the CDR3 is TGTGCCAGCAGTACCGGCCCCATCTCCTACGAGCAGTACTTC.